The T cell receptor (beta chain) described here comes from a study of PD-1 blockade in classical Hodgkin lymphoma. Broader study findings: TCR diversity in CD4+, not CD8+, cells rose significantly by C4D1. Relative to healthy donors, newly diagnosed patients reportedly had lower baseline TCR diversity, which was reported as lower still in relapsed/refractory patients. Complete responders showed a baseline diversity that resembled the diversity of newly diagnosed patients.

The CDR3 is made up of 15 amino acids. Germline V gene data show CDR1 as LNHDA and CDR2 as SQIVND (reference sequence). V was shortened by 7 bases and J by 2 bases, with 17 bases between the two germline ends. About this clone: The antigen remains undetermined.

As for time point: cycle 4 day 1 (C4D1), after five to seven weeks of nivolumab. Each and every patient relapsed after autologous stem cell transplantation, and patients got differing brentuximab vedotin exposure. Out of thawed PBMCs, magnetic negative selection purified CD4+ T cells. Generated by immunoSEQ multiplex PCR, the TCRdb table keeps only in-frame clones and is missing some. The sample lists fewer than 30,000 clones, 70% to 85% occurring once. This specimen consisted of CD4+ T cells from blood, obtained before the fourth cycle of nivolumab. The sequence was obtained from a human donor with classical Hodgkin lymphoma. The genes are TRBV19 and TRBJ1-2, with D uncertain. The CDR3 nucleotides are TGTGCCAGTACCTCCCCGGCTGGATTCAACTATGGCTACACCTTC. It encodes CASTSPAGFNYGYTF.